Following are 22 T cell receptor beta chains from one sample sequenced in a study of cytomegalovirus exposure and HLA in healthy donors. The study ran its PCR with 60 Vbeta and 13 Jbeta primers. The data were produced by immunoSEQ multiplex PCR, yet TCRdb's version contains in-frame clones alone and is incomplete. The listing contains about 210,000 clones. The sequenced sample consisted of PBMCs. Receptors originate from a woman between 25 and 40 years old in good health and CMV-seropositive.

The J gene is TRBJ1-5, the V gene TRBV6-1; D uncertain. V was pared by 2 bases and J by 4 bases, with 6 bases between. The CDR3 runs 13 residues. Per germline, CDR1 MNHNS and CDR2 SASEGT. This chain's CDR3 is CASSENRNQPQHF. The DNA for the CDR3 is TGTGCCAGCAGTGAAAACAGAAATCAGCCCCAGCATTTT.

The chain is built from TRBV2 and TRBJ2-2; D not resolved. This CDR3 is built from 13 residues. Germline V lookup: CDR1 SNHLY, CDR2 FYNNEI. Trimming left V 8 bases short and J 6 bases short, with 13 bases between. CDR3 DNA: TGTGCCAGCTGCGTAATCCTTCCCGGGGAGCTGTTTTTT. Protein: CASCVILPGELFF.

The genes are TRBV12-2 and TRBJ2-7; TRBD2 is taken as the D call from the table, unchecked against the DNA. TRBV12-2 has pseudogene status. CDR3 length equals 14 residues. This chain's CDR3 is CASRNRTRGYEQYF. CDR3 in DNA: TGTGCAAGTCGCAACCGGACCCGGGGGTACGAGCAGTACTTC.

The genes are TRBV6-5 and TRBJ1-4; D gene uncertain. CDR1 is MNHEY and CDR2 is SVGAGI in the germline V gene. Between the trimmed V and J ends, which lost 0 bases and 0 bases, there was a span of 8 bases. The CDR3 runs 16 residues. The CDR3 sequence: CASSYSNTPTNEKLFF. The CDR3, as DNA: TGTGCCAGCAGTTACTCGAATACTCCAACTAATGAAAAACTGTTTTTT.

The chain recombines TRBV29-1 with TRBJ2-1; 9 bases agree with TRBD2. Germline CDR1 SQVTM, CDR2 ANQGSEA. Losses at the gene ends were 6 bases for V and 5 bases for J; bases not matched to a gene: 11. The CDR3 is made up of 15 amino acids. The CDR3 DNA reads TGCAGCGTCTCAGGGGGGCTAGCGGGGAACAATGAGCAGTTCTTC. Protein sequence: CSVSGGLAGNNEQFF.

V gene TRBV18 combines with J gene TRBJ2-2, with 11 bases identical to TRBD2. Germline V gives CDR1 KGHSH, CDR2 LQKENI. V lost 2 bases and J lost 6; bases outside the gene matches: 8. This CDR3 spans 17 amino acids. CDR3 in amino acids: CASSPTVAGGPAGELFF. The CDR3 DNA is TGTGCCAGCTCACCAACCGTAGCGGGAGGGCCCGCCGGGGAGCTGTTTTTT.

This chain uses TRBV28 with TRBJ1-2, with TRBD1 identical over 8 bases. Germline V CDR1 and CDR2: MDHEN, SYDVKM. CDR3 length: 16 residues. The junction had 12 bases not matched to a gene; V was cut back by 2 bases and J by 7 bases. In nucleotides, the CDR3 is TGTGCCAGCAGTTTACCCTCAATCCAGGGGGCGGGTGGCTACACCTTC. This gives the protein CASSLPSIQGAGGYTF.

V usage is TRBV6-6 and J usage is TRBJ1-5; D uncertain. The CDR3 loop spans 14 amino acids. Germline CDR1 reads MNHNY; CDR2 reads SVGAGI (reference sequence). V was pared by 2 bases and J by 0 bases, with 5 bases between. The CDR3 spells CASSYINSNQPQHF. CDR3 in DNA: TGTGCCAGCAGTTACATTAATAGCAATCAGCCCCAGCATTTT.

This chain links TRBV4-1 with TRBJ2-7; 11 bases match TRBD1. Germline V gene lookup returns CDR1 MGHRA and CDR2 YSYEKL. Trimming removed 2 bases from V and 8 bases from J; junction bases left unmatched: 14. The CDR3 covers 17 residues. Written as DNA, the CDR3 is TGCGCCAGCAGCCAACCCCCCGAGGACAGGGGGCAAGACAAGCAGTACTTC. Protein product: CASSQPPEDRGQDKQYF.

The rearrangement links TRBV5-1 to TRBJ1-1, with D maybe TRBD1 (6 bases). V was cut by 1 base and J by 2 bases, with 12 bases left in between. Germline lookup yields CDR1 SGHRS and CDR2 YFSETQ. This CDR3 comprises 15 residues. This CDR3 reads CASSLFGRGNTEAFF. DNA for the CDR3: TGCGCCAGCAGCTTGTTTGGCAGGGGAAACACTGAAGCTTTCTTT.

As regards this clone: Other DNA sequences in this sample translate to the same CDR3. The chain combines TRBV14 with TRBJ1-1; D gene uncertain. This CDR3 comprises 13 residues. V lost 0 bases, J lost 8 bases, and 10 bases lay in between. Germline V gene data show CDR1 as SGHDN and CDR2 as FVKESK. The DNA of the CDR3 is TGTGCCAGCAGCCAAGACCGGTACGTAGAAGCTTTCTTT. It encodes CASSQDRYVEAFF. The whole variable domain, remainder taken from reference TRBV14 and TRBJ1-1, is EAGVTQFPSHSVIEKGQTVTLRCDPISGHDNLYWYRRVMGKEIKFLLHFVKESKQDESGMPNNRFLAERTGGTYSTLKVQPAELEDSGVYFCASSQDRYVEAFFGQGTRLTVV.

The chain has TRBV5-1 and TRBJ2-5; 9 nucleotides match TRBD1. CDR3 length: 15 residues. V lost 2 bases and J lost 1; bases outside the gene matches: 3. The germline CDR1 and CDR2 sequences are SGHRS and YFSETQ. For the CDR3, the DNA is TGCGCCAGCAGCTTAGGACAGGGGAGCCAAGAGACCCAGTACTTC. Its protein is CASSLGQGSQETQYF.

V usage is TRBV6-6 and J usage is TRBJ1-2, with TRBD1 matching 8 bases. Looked up from germline, CDR1 is MNHNY and CDR2 is SVGAGI (reference sequence). The junction had 5 bases not matched to a gene; V was cut back by 5 bases and J by 0 bases. This CDR3 has 15 residues. In nucleotides, the CDR3 is TGTGCCAGCAGTCGAGGGACAGGAGCTAACTATGGCTACACCTTC. Its translation is CASSRGTGANYGYTF.

The chain is built from TRBV18 and TRBJ2-2; perhaps TRBD1 as D (5 bases). Trimming cost V 0 bases and J 6 bases, with 11 bases left between them. From germline, CDR1 is KGHSH and CDR2 LQKENI. CDR3 size: 15 residues. Here the CDR3 DNA reads TGTGCCAGCTCACCACCGCCCTTAGGGGCCGGGGAGCTGTTTTTT. It codes for CASSPPPLGAGELFF.

The CDR3 region has the DNA TGTGCCAGCAGGGGTGGTTTAGCAGAGACCCAGTACTTC. Translation gives CASRGGLAETQYF. This chain links TRBV2 with TRBJ2-5; D is uncertain. The CDR3 is 13 amino acids. The germline V gene has CDR1 SNHLY and CDR2 FYNNEI. The V end was cut by 6 bases, the J end by 4 bases, with 12 bases between.

The chain uses TRBV7-2 and TRBJ2-7; 7 bases align to TRBD1. Germline assignment: CDR1 SGHTA and CDR2 FQGNSA. V gave up 5 bases and J gave up 0 bases; unmatched junction bases: 10. The CDR3 loop spans 16 amino acids. CDR3 sequence: CASSGVGQWGSYEQYF. CDR3 nucleotide sequence: TGTGCCAGCAGCGGGGTGGGACAGTGGGGCTCCTACGAGCAGTACTTC.

This sequence joins TRBV7-2 and TRBJ1-5; the match to TRBD1 covers 8 bases. CDR3 size: 17 residues. From germline, CDR1 is SGHTA and CDR2 FQGNSA. Trimming took 1 base from V and 7 from J; bases not matched to a gene: 12. The CDR3 DNA reads as TGTGCCAGCAGCTTAGGAGTCGACAGGGGCTTGTTGCAGCCCCAGCATTTT. Encoded protein: CASSLGVDRGLLQPQHF.

CDR3 coding DNA: TGTGCCAGCAGACTACTCGTGAATGAGCAGTTCTTC. It encodes CASRLLVNEQFF. The chain joins TRBV5-6 to TRBJ2-1; D remains ambiguous. The CDR3 length is 12 residues. The germline V gene encodes CDR1 SGHDT and CDR2 YYEEEE. The germline V and J ends were trimmed by 5 bases and 7 bases, with 10 bases remaining between them.

This chain links TRBV2 with TRBJ2-1; TRBD2 matches at 8 bases. Germline values: CDR1 SNHLY, CDR2 FYNNEI. J was trimmed by 4 bases and V by 7 bases; bases with no gene match: 3. This CDR3 contains 13 residues. CDR3: CASTSSGYNEQFF. The CDR3 bases are TGTGCCAGCACATCTAGCGGGTACAATGAGCAGTTCTTC.

The rearrangement joins TRBV5-6 to TRBJ2-7; TRBD1 matches at 7 bases. The CDR3 sequence is 13 residues long. J was trimmed by 5 bases and V by 5 bases; bases with no gene match: 7. Germline-derived CDR1 and CDR2 are SGHDT and YYEEEE. The CDR3 sequence: CASRPTGINEQYF. The CDR3 DNA follows: TGTGCCAGCAGGCCGACAGGGATCAACGAGCAGTACTTC.

The V gene is TRBV7-9, the J gene TRBJ2-3; TRBD2 aligns across 7 bases. The V gene end was trimmed by 8 bases and the J gene end by 4 bases; junction bases not matched to a gene: 3. CDR1 is SEHNR and CDR2 is FQNEAQ in the germline V gene (reference sequence). The CDR3 spans 12 residues. The CDR3 here is CASGGVADTQYF. The DNA for the CDR3 is TGTGCCAGCGGGGGGGTGGCAGATACGCAGTATTTT.

The gene calls are TRBV2 and TRBJ1-1, with D possibly TRBD1 on 6 matching bases. V gave up 6 bases and J gave up 8 bases, with 16 bases separating them. Germline V gives CDR1 SNHLY, CDR2 FYNNEI. This CDR3 is 13 amino acids long. CDR3 DNA sequence: TGTGCCAGCAGACTCCAGGTCGGGACAGAAGCTTTCTTT. This gives the protein CASRLQVGTEAFF.